This record concerns one T cell receptor beta chain sequence. Its cognate antigen has yet to be identified. The input lacks base qualities; no much larger clone sits a single base away. Libraries were built with 5' RACE. The reads were generated on an Illumina HiSeq 2000. A universal primer binding site was added through template switching, and the final cDNA carried a unique molecular identifier so that TCR cDNA molecules could be counted accurately. Specific primers in the conserved constant-segment region were used to synthesize first-strand cDNA for TCR alpha and beta chains. To control for contamination, every cDNA library was double barcoded, receiving both a SMART-Mk sample barcode and Illumina barcodes. TruSeq adapter sequences along with Illumina sample barcodes were introduced in two successive PCR steps. TCR alpha and beta cDNA libraries were sequenced on the Illumina HiSeq platform with custom primers. The study's own analysis went as follows. Raw reads were processed with MiGEC to extract unique molecular identifiers, and MiXCR was used to determine CDR3 positions. For each individual, recombination models were inferred using an EM algorithm with the repgenHMM and IGoR tools. The tcR package in R was used for shared clonotype analysis, with sharing normalized by the product of cloneset sizes. To study raw recombination without the effects of thymic and clonal selection, out-of-frame nonproductive sequences were analyzed. Through fastp at Q25 and MiXCR, TCRdb rebuilt clones from the public reads, retaining in-frame beta chains. Entries are consolidated by CDR3 protein sequence, retaining the most common genes and DNA. The V and J calls were not made by the authors but by TCRdb's processing. The table for this sample lists nearly 900,000 distinct CDR3 sequences; 9% to 15% of them were counted only once. The top ten hold around 1.5% of the sample.

These data originate in a study of identical twins (dated by TCRdb to about 2016). At the level of the whole study: TCR alpha and beta repertoires from monozygotic twins, unrelated adults of various ages and cord blood were deep-sequenced to test whether fetal clonotypes persist. To rule out contamination, the twin experiments were replicated at different times with different library preparation protocols. Study-wide findings and limitations: Invariant T cells such as MAIT and iNKT could partly confound zero-insertion analyses, though diverse VJ usage argued against this for most clonotypes. Abundant cord blood beta clonotypes had fewer insertions, young adult naive repertoires showed a similar but weaker trend, and memory repertoires showed no such trend. In monozygotic twins, recombination models systematically underestimated out-of-frame TCR alpha sharing, but the models matched the sharing seen between unrelated individuals. The excess sharing between twins in beta out-of-frame sequences was weaker because fewer shared sequences reduced the signal-to-noise ratio. Out-of-frame TCR alpha sequences shared between twins showed an excess of low generation-probability sequences compared with coincidental sharing between unrelated individuals. Because the same donors could not be followed over many years, the conclusions depended on cross-sectional statistical analysis.

Every donor in the study was a healthy Caucasian. The twin cohort consisted of three pairs of female monozygotic twins, all aged about 18 to 29 years. RNA for TCR libraries was isolated from peripheral blood mononuclear cells. There are 15 amino acids in the CDR3, from cysteine to phenylalanine inclusive. Only the CDR3 portion is preserved as DNA: 45 bases, with reading frame beginning at the first base. CDR1 SEHNR and CDR2 FQNEAQ were looked up in the germline V gene (reference sequence). From V the trimming removes 2 bases and from J it removes 7 bases, while the gene matches leave 5 bases of the junction unaccounted for. The same sample was also used in a study of yellow fever vaccine responses in identical twins. The second study also describes: According to the authors, in identical twins the way T cells responded to vaccination appeared partly convergent and partly personalized. The study precisely tracked vaccine-responding T cell clones in identical twins.

This clonotype was sampled from a young woman in good health. Sequencing was performed on PBMCs. The chain links TRBV7-9 with TRBJ2-1; TRBD2 lines up with 10 middle nucleotides. The encoded CDR3 is CASSLTAGGPNEQFF. The nucleotide sequence reads as follows: TGTGCCAGCAGCTTAACAGCGGGGGGGCCGAATGAGCAGTTCTTC.